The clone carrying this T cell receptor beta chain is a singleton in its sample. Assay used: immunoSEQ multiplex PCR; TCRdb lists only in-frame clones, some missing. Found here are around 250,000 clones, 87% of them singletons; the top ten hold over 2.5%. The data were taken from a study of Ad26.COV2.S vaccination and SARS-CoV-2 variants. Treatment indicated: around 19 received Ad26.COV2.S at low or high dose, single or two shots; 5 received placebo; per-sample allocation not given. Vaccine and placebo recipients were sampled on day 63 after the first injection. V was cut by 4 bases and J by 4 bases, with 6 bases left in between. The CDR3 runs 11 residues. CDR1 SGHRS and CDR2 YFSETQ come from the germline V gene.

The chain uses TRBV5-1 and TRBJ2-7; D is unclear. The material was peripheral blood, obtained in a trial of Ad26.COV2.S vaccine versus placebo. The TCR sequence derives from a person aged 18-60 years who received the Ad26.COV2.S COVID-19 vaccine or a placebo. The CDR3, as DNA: TGCGCCAGCAGCGTTCTTTACGAGCAGTACTTC. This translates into CASSVLYEQYF.